This paragraph covers one TCR beta chain sequence. It has no known antigen specificity. Base quality data are lacking; no much larger clone is found one base away. The CDR3 runs 15 residues from the cysteine to the phenylalanine. This entry keeps only the CDR3 DNA: 45 bases, framed from base 1. V trim: 5 bases; J trim: 1 base; unmatched bases: 5. From a lookup of the germline V gene, CDR1 and CDR2 are KGHSH and LQKENI. The TCR beta CDR3 regions were amplified from the RNA transcripts. A first-round RT-PCR of the TCR CDR3 used the HTBI primer set with the Qiagen OneStep RT-PCR kit. Libraries were constructed in a second round of multiplex PCR, after which size selection and purification were carried out. The libraries were sequenced on an Illumina HiSeq2000 using paired-end 100 bp reads. In the authors' own workflow: SOAPnuke was used to process the raw data, with reads discarded if the reads contained adapters or uncalled bases, had a mean Phred below 15, or lacked an exact constant-primer or identifier match. High-quality paired reads were merged with COPE v1.2.5, and unique nucleotide sequences were defined as clonotypes. MiTCR v1.1 was used to align the clonotypes against IMGT TRBV, TRBD and TRBJ reference segments. The analysis included only V-J combinations with a frequency above 0.0001, which together covered more than 99% of the repertoires. A TCS score was defined as the ratio of F50 (clonal expansion) to E x V (chaos), with BLOSUM62-based TCRdist applied between CDR3 peptides within each V-J. Welch's t-statistics and random forest reduced 514 V-J features to about 13, which were used in a naive Bayes classifier (R e1071). The raw public data were reprocessed by TCRdb itself: fastp quality trimming at Q25, MiXCR clonotype calling, in-frame beta chains only. CDR3 protein duplicates are merged, each entry listing the most common genes and DNA. The authors' filters were not applied to this entry. A total of about 500,000 distinct CDR3 sequences appear in this sample, around 14% of them only once. The ten largest clonotypes hold under 20% of the sample.

This specimen belongs to a study of T cells in Graves' hyperthyroidism and ophthalmopathy (dated by TCRdb to about 2019). Background on the whole study: Peripheral blood samples were taken at initial diagnosis, before any treatment was given. The paper describes TCR Vbeta CDR3 sequencing of fewer than 150 peripheral blood samples, made up of around 41 ophthalmopathy patients, 70 to 75 hyperthyroidism patients and 17 progressor patients. The approximately 97 discovery patients were randomly divided into training and test sets at a 7:3 ratio. After blood sampling, hyperthyroidism patients were treated with methimazole at a starting dose of 30 mg daily, and ophthalmopathy patients were treated with high-dose intravenous methylprednisolone. Whether ophthalmopathy could be predicted prospectively was tested in an independent validation cohort made up of under 20 hyperthyroidism patients plus 17 patients who later progressed to ophthalmopathy. Thyroid tissue and blood T-cell repertoires from six or seven Graves' hyperthyroidism patients were also compared in the study. TCR V-J signatures able to tell the groups apart were searched for in a discovery cohort of 95 or so patients, of whom under 45 had Graves' ophthalmopathy and about 60 had stable Graves' hyperthyroidism. The full study reports these points: No statistical method was used to fix the sample size in advance, and group allocation was not hidden from the investigators. A model built on a 13 V-J signature distinguished ophthalmopathy from stable hyperthyroidism, reaching 85% to 90% sensitivity and around 81% specificity in cross-validation and 80%/75% in testing. Most expanded thyroid clonotypes (frequency above 0.001) were also found in blood, which suggests that blood repertoires may mirror thyroid immune responses. During validation, the model predicted progression to ophthalmopathy a median of about 6.3 months ahead of onset, with more than 60% sensitivity and 72% to 80% specificity.

A patient counted as having stable Graves' hyperthyroidism if no progression to ophthalmopathy occurred over 18 months of follow-up. Hyperthyroidism patients were newly diagnosed, had a disease duration of under 2 months, and were aged 18 to 65 years. Exclusion was applied to patients with uncontrolled infections, other autoimmune diseases, pregnancy or lactation. Diagnoses were established on the basis of clinical symptoms, serum thyroxine and TRAb, thyroid ultrasound, and orbital computed tomography. Ficoll-Paque density gradient centrifugation was used to isolate PBMCs from about 10 ml of fresh peripheral blood. Trizol reagent was used to extract total RNA, and RNA quality was then checked on an Agilent 2100 Bioanalyzer.

This receptor was identified in a woman aged 18-29 years with Graves' hyperthyroidism. Sequencing was done on a sample of blood. The rearranged segments are TRBV18 and TRBJ1-1, with 9 junctional bases fitting TRBD1. The nucleotides are TGTGCCAGCTCAAGGGACAGGGTTGCGAACACTGAAGCTTTCTTT. It specifies CASSRDRVANTEAFF.